Included here is one T cell receptor (beta chain) sequence, with context. The antigen remains undetermined. The entry originates in a study of cytomegalovirus exposure and HLA in healthy donors. Study-wide background: Around 180 million T cells yielded around 120 million unique TCR beta sequences in earlier analysis.

Both 60 Vbeta primers and 13 Jbeta primers went into the PCR. The protocol was immunoSEQ multiplex PCR, while the TCRdb copy is restricted to in-frame clones and leaves out a portion. The profile shows some 85,000 clones, over 60% of them singletons. Regarding the study as a whole: A previous analysis found most TCR beta V segments productive roughly 87% or roughly 30% of the time. The records held CMV serostatus as the only immune exposure information.

Germline V gene sequence: CDR1 MNHEY, CDR2 SMNVEV (reference sequence). CDR3 length: 14 amino acids. Trimming removed 3 bases at V and 2 bases at J, with 8 bases between. Sequencing was done on a sample of PBMCs. The receptor was isolated from a man aged 30 to 45 in good health and CMV-seronegative. The chain combines TRBV27 with TRBJ1-5; D not certain. In nucleotides, the CDR3 is TGTGCCAGCAGTTTGGCTCATGGCAATCAGCCCCAGCATTTT. Protein sequence: CASSLAHGNQPQHF.